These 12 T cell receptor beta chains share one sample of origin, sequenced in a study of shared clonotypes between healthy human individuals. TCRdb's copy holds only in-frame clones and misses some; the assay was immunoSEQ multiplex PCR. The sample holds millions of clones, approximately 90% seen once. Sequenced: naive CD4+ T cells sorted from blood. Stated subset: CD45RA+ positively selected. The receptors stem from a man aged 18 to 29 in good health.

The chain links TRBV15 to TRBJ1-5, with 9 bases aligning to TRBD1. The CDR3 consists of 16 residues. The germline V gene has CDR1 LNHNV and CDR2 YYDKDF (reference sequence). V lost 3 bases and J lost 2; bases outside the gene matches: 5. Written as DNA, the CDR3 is TGTGCCACCAGCAGGGACAGGGGCCTCGGCAATCAGCCCCAGCATTTT. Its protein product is CATSRDRGLGNQPQHF.

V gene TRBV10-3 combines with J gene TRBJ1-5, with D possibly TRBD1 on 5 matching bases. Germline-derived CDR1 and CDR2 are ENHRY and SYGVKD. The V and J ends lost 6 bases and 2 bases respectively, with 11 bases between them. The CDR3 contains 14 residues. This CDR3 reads CAIRSGVGNQPQHF. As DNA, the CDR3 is TGTGCCATCAGGTCGGGGGTGGGCAATCAGCCCCAGCATTTT.

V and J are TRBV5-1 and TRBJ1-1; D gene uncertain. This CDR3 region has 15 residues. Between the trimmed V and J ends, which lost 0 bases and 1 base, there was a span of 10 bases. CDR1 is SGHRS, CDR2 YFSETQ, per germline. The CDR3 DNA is TGCGCCAGCAGCTTGGCCGCCAGCCCGAACACTGAAGCTTTCTTT. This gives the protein CASSLAASPNTEAFF.

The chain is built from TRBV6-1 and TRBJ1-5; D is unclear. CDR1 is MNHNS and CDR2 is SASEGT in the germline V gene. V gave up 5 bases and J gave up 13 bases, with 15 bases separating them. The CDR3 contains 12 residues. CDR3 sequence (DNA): TGTGCCAGCAGTTCGCGGACCTACGGGCAGCATTTT. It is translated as CASSSRTYGQHF.

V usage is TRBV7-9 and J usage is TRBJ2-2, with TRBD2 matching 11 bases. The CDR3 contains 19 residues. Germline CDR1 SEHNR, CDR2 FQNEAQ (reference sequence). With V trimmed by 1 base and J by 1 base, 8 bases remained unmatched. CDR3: CASSLVPKTSGKNTGELFF. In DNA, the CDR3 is TGTGCCAGCAGCTTAGTCCCTAAGACTAGCGGGAAGAACACCGGGGAGCTGTTTTTT. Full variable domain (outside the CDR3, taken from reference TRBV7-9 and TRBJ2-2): DTGVSQNPRHKITKRGQNVTFRCDPISEHNRLYWYRQTLGQGPEFLTYFQNEAQLEKSRLLSDRFSAERPKGSFSTLEIQRTEQGDSAMYLCASSLVPKTSGKNTGELFFGEGSRLTVL.

The CDR3 DNA reads TGTGCCAGCAGTGTCCCGTTTCCCGGTGAGGCACACAATCAGCCCCAGCATTTT. It is translated as CASSVPFPGEAHNQPQHF. This rearrangement joins TRBV6-4 to TRBJ1-5, with unresolved D. Trimming shortened V by 4 bases and J by 3 bases, and 22 bases separated the two germline ends. Germline V lookup: CDR1 MRHNA, CDR2 SNTAGT. The CDR3 is made up of 18 amino acids.

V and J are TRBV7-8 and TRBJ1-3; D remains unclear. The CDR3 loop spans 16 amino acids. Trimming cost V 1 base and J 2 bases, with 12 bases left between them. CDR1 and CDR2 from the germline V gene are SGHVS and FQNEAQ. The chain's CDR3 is CASSLERVGTGNTIYF. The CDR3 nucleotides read TGTGCCAGCAGCTTAGAGCGGGTAGGGACTGGAAACACCATATATTTT.

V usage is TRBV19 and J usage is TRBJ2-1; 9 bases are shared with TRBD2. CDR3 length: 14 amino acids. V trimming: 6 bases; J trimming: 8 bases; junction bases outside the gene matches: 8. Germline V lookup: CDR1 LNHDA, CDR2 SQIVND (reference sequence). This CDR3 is CASRFLAGSHEQFF. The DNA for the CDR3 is TGTGCCAGTAGGTTCCTAGCGGGATCCCATGAGCAGTTCTTC.

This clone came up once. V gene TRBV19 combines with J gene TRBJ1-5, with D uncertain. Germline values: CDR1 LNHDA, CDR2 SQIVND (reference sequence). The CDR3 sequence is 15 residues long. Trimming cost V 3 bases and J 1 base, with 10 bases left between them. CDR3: CASSISYGSNQPQHF. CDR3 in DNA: TGTGCCAGTAGTATCTCGTATGGAAGCAATCAGCCCCAGCATTTT. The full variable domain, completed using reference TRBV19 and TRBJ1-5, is DGGITQSPKYLFRKEGQNVTLSCEQNLNHDAMYWYRQDPGQGLRLIYYSQIVNDFQKGDIAEGYSVSREKKESFPLTVTSAQKNPTAFYLCASSISYGSNQPQHFGDGTRLSIL.

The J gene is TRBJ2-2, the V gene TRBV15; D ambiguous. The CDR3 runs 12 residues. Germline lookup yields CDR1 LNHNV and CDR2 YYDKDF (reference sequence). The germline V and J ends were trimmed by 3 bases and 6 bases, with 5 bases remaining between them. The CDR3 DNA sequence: TGTGCCACCAGCAGGATGGCCGGGGAGCTGTTTTTT. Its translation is CATSRMAGELFF. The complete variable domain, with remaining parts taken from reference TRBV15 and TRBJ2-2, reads DAMVIQNPRYQVTQFGKPVTLSCSQTLNHNVMYWYQQKSSQAPKLLFHYYDKDFNNEADTPDNFQSRRPNTSFCFLDIRSPGLGDTAMYLCATSRMAGELFFGEGSRLTVL.

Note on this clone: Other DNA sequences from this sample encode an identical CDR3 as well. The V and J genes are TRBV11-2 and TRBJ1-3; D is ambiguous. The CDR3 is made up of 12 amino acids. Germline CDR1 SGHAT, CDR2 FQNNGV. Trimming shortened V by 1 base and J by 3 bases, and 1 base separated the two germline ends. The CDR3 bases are TGTGCCAGCAGCTTAGGTGGAAACACCATATATTTT. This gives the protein CASSLGGNTIYF.

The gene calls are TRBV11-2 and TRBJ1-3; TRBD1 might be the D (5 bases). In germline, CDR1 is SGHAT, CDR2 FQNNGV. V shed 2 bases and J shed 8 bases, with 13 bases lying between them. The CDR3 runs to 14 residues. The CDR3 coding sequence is TGTGCCAGCAGCTTAACCAGGGCCAGGGACACCATATATTTT. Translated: CASSLTRARDTIYF.